This T cell receptor (beta chain) was identified in a study of technical replicates of blood from a handful of donors. Sequencing used immunoSEQ multiplex PCR; TCRdb keeps in-frame clones, though not all of them. The profile shows approximately 70,000 clones, 92% of them singletons. Germline trimming cut 4 bases from V and 8 bases from J; bases unmatched to any gene: 6. From germline, CDR1 is SGDLS and CDR2 YYNGEE. This CDR3 contains 13 residues. The receptor was derived from a human donor in good health. This chain connects TRBV9 to TRBJ2-1, with 7 bases lining up with TRBD1. Sequencing was performed on T cells isolated from PBMCs. This CDR3 is CASSSDRADEQFF. The CDR3 DNA follows: TGTGCCAGCAGCTCCGACAGGGCGGATGAGCAGTTCTTC.